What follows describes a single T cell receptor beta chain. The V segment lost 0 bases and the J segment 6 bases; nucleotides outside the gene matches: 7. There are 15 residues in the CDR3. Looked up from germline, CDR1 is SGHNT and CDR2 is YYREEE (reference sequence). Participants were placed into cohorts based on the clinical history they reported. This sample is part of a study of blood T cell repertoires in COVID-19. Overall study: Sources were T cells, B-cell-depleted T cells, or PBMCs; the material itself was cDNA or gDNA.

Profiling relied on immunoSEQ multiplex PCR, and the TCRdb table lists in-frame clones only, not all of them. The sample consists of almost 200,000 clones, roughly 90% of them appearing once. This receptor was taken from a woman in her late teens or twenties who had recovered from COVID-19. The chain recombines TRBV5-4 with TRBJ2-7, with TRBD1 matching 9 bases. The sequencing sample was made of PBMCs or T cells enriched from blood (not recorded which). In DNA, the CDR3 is TGTGCCAGCAGCTTGGGTCGGGACAGGGTCCGCGAGCAGTACTTC. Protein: CASSLGRDRVREQYF.